These 32 T cell receptor beta chains came from one sample sequenced in a study of CD8 T cells in ankylosing spondylitis. Study observations and caveats: Characteristic of ankylosing spondylitis blood, it appeared, was a TCR beta motif comprising several highly homologous variants.

The antigens of these receptors remain unknown. TCRdb analysed the 5' RACE reads with MiXCR anew, one entry per CDR3 protein. Of 700,000 or so distinct CDR3 sequences in the sample, roughly 19% were seen once. Sequenced: blood, either unsorted or a sorted T cell fraction (not recorded which). The receptor source for this set is a male donor with ankylosing spondylitis.

The J gene is TRBJ1-3, the V gene TRBV20-1, with a tentative D call TRBD1 (5 bases). Germline CDR1 reads DFQATT; CDR2 reads SNEGSKA (reference sequence). Deletions cut 0 bases from V and 8 bases from J, with 17 bases between. This CDR3 region has 15 residues. CDR3 region: CSARDLGGRLDTIYF. CDR3 DNA sequence: TGCAGTGCTAGAGATCTTGGGGGACGATTGGACACCATATATTTT.

This clonotype turned up a few times. CDR3 DNA: TGTGCCAGCAGTGAAGTGGCAGATCTGCGCTACAATGAGCAGTTCTTC. Its protein product is CASSEVADLRYNEQFF. The V call is TRBV6-1, the J call TRBJ2-1; no clear D gene. Per the germline V gene, CDR1 is MNHNS and CDR2 is SASEGT. The CDR3 is 16 residues long. The V and J ends lost 1 base and 3 bases respectively, with 13 bases between them.

This chain uses TRBV4-2 with TRBJ2-3; no definite D call. Germline V CDR1 and CDR2: LGHNA, YNFKEQ. The CDR3 is 17 amino acids. The V gene lost 0 bases and the J gene lost 5 bases, with 18 bases spanning the gap. The CDR3 reads CASSQDYGEASEDTQYF. The CDR3 DNA reads as TGTGCCAGCAGCCAAGACTACGGAGAGGCGAGCGAAGATACGCAGTATTTT.

This chain links TRBV7-9 with TRBJ2-7, with TRBD1 as a possible D gene (6 bases). The length of the CDR3 is 13 residues. The germline V gene encodes CDR1 SEHNR and CDR2 FQNEAQ (reference sequence). V dropped 11 bases and J dropped 0 bases, with 14 bases sitting between them. The CDR3 nucleotides are TGTGCCCTATCGACAGGAGTCTCCTACGAGCAGTACTTC. The encoded protein is CALSTGVSYEQYF.

The chain carries TRBV29-1 and TRBJ1-2, with D perhaps TRBD1 (6 bases). This CDR3 comprises 12 residues. Germline assignment: CDR1 SQVTM and CDR2 ANQGSEA. V lost 7 bases, J lost 7 bases, and 16 bases lay in between. The CDR3 DNA is TGCAGCGCCGGGGGGAGGGGGTTTGGCTACACCTTC. This gives the protein CSAGGRGFGYTF.

This clonotype showed up just a few times. The chain employs TRBV5-1 and TRBJ2-1, with D hard to call. The CDR3 runs to 15 residues. The ends were cut back, 1 base at V and 2 bases at J, with 10 bases in the middle. CDR1 is SGHRS and CDR2 is YFSETQ in the germline V gene. This CDR3 is CASSLRQPPYNEQFF. The CDR3 coding sequence is TGCGCCAGCAGCTTGCGCCAGCCCCCCTACAATGAGCAGTTCTTC.

J is TRBJ1-2 and V is TRBV2; tentatively, D is TRBD1 (5 bases). The germline V and J ends were trimmed by 8 bases and 4 bases, with 17 bases remaining between them. The CDR3 extends over 14 amino acids. From germline, CDR1 is SNHLY and CDR2 FYNNEI. The CDR3 here is CASVGTGRAYGYTF. CDR3 in DNA: TGTGCCAGCGTCGGGACGGGGCGAGCCTATGGCTACACCTTC.

The chain combines TRBV12-3 or TRBV12-4 with TRBJ1-2, with no clear D. The CDR3 is made up of 12 amino acids. Trimming removed 2 bases at V and 7 bases at J, with 8 bases between. In nucleotides, the CDR3 is TGTGCCAGCAGTTTATGGGTTCGTGGCTACACCTTC. Translating gives CASSLWVRGYTF.

This clonotype was counted only a few times. One end of the junction is discordant with germline, which a read error may explain. The rearrangement joins TRBV6-1 to TRBJ1-4, with D uncertain. This CDR3 contains 14 residues. In germline, CDR1 is MNHNS, CDR2 SASEGT. CDR3 region: CVSGRGGKEEKLFF. The CDR3 DNA reads as TGTGTCAGCGGGCGTGGCGGTAAGGAGGAAAAACTGTTTTTT.

This clonotype turned up a few times. This chain uses TRBV7-2 with TRBJ1-2, with 9 bases aligning to TRBD1. With 5 bases clipped from V and 4 bases from J, the junction kept 2 bases outside the gene matches. The CDR3 extends over 13 amino acids. Germline V CDR1 and CDR2: SGHTA, FQGNSA. CDR3 DNA: TGTGCCAGCAGCACGGACAGGGGCTATGGCTACACCTTC. Its translation is CASSTDRGYGYTF.

This clonotype was observed many times. This sequence joins TRBV5-6 and TRBJ1-1; no definite D call. The germline V gene encodes CDR1 SGHDT and CDR2 YYEEEE. V dropped 9 bases and J dropped 4 bases, with 13 bases sitting between them. CDR3 length: 12 residues. This CDR3 reads CATWRVSTEAFF. CDR3 DNA sequence: TGTGCCACATGGCGGGTTAGCACTGAAGCTTTCTTT.

This clonotype was observed a handful of times. The chain links TRBV4-2 to TRBJ1-1; D possibly corresponds to TRBD1 (6 bases). Trimming shortened V by 0 bases and J by 2 bases, and 13 bases separated the two germline ends. Germline V lookup: CDR1 LGHNA, CDR2 YNFKEQ. The CDR3 spans 16 residues. This chain's CDR3 is CASSQDLGGINTEAFF. The CDR3 coding sequence is TGTGCCAGCAGCCAAGATCTGGGGGGCATTAACACTGAAGCTTTCTTT.

The chain combines TRBV4-3 with TRBJ2-7; D is possibly TRBD2 (6 bases). Germline CDR1 is LGHNA and CDR2 is YSLEER. The CDR3 is 15 amino acids. The V end lost 0 bases, the J end lost 2 bases, and 11 bases lay between the germline ends. CDR3 region: CASSQDSGMTYEQYF. The DNA of the CDR3 is TGCGCCAGCAGCCAAGATAGCGGAATGACCTACGAGCAGTACTTC.

The table lists this clonotype with many counts. This chain links TRBV20-1 with TRBJ2-3, with D perhaps TRBD2 (5 bases). V was cut by 3 bases and J by 2 bases, with 21 bases left in between. Germline assignment: CDR1 DFQATT and CDR2 SNEGSKA (reference sequence). CDR3 size: 17 residues. CDR3 region: CSASISTGESTTDTQYF. In DNA form, the CDR3 reads TGCAGTGCTAGTATCTCCACCGGGGAATCCACCACAGATACGCAGTATTTT.

V and J are TRBV7-2 and TRBJ1-1; D not resolved. Germline-derived CDR1 and CDR2 are SGHTA and FQGNSA. The CDR3 sequence is 13 residues long. Trimming pared 8 bases from V and 6 bases from J, leaving 16 bases between. The CDR3 here is CASLRKGGAEAFF. DNA for the CDR3: TGTGCCAGCCTCCGTAAAGGTGGGGCTGAAGCTTTCTTT.

The table lists this clonotype with a few counts. The chain carries TRBV16 and TRBJ2-7, with TRBD1 identical over 9 bases. Germline CDR1 and CDR2: KGHSY and FQNENV. The J segment lost 6 bases and the V segment lost 0 bases, leaving 6 bases of the junction unmatched. This CDR3 is built from 15 residues. The CDR3 loop is CASSQSLTGGGEQYF. The CDR3 DNA reads TGTGCCAGCAGCCAATCCCTGACAGGGGGGGGCGAGCAGTACTTC.

This clonotype was picked up a small number of times. The chain uses TRBV6-2 or TRBV6-3 and TRBJ1-2; D gene ambiguous. The germline V gene encodes CDR1 MNHEY and CDR2 SVGEGT. The CDR3 runs to 15 residues. With 2 bases removed from V and 2 bases from J, the gap between germline ends came to 12 bases. CDR3 nucleotide sequence: TGTGCCAGCAGTTACGAGCCCGGTTCCAACTATGGCTACACCTTC. Translation: CASSYEPGSNYGYTF.

Ten or more counts support this clonotype. This sequence joins TRBV10-3 and TRBJ2-3; D may match TRBD1 or TRBD2 (5 bases each). Trimming took 6 bases from V and 0 from J, leaving 22 bases between them. The CDR3 is 18 amino acids. Germline assignment: CDR1 ENHRY and CDR2 SYGVKD. CDR3 coding DNA: TGTGCCATCAGCGGGGCCCGGTACAGGAGACCTAGCACAGATACGCAGTATTTT. It is translated as CAISGARYRRPSTDTQYF.

The chain recombines TRBV4-1 with TRBJ1-2; maybe TRBD1 (5 bases). The CDR3 totals 16 residues. V was cut by 0 bases and J by 7 bases, with 18 bases left in between. Germline V gene lookup returns CDR1 MGHRA and CDR2 YSYEKL. CDR3 sequence: CASSQDPQGKVGGYTF. The CDR3 DNA reads TGCGCCAGCAGCCAAGATCCGCAGGGAAAGGTGGGTGGCTACACCTTC.

The chain couples TRBV6-5 to TRBJ2-5, with 7 bases aligning to TRBD2. CDR1 is MNHEY and CDR2 is SVGAGI in the germline V gene. V lost 2 bases to trimming and J lost 3 bases; unmatched junction nucleotides: 0. The CDR3 sequence is 13 residues long. This chain's CDR3 is CASSYGGEETQYF. DNA of the CDR3: TGTGCCAGCAGTTACGGGGGGGAAGAGACCCAGTACTTC.

V is TRBV29-1 and J is TRBJ1-1; D call uncertain. This CDR3 has 8 residues. V was pared by 6 bases and J by 8 bases, with 4 bases between. The germline V gene has CDR1 SQVTM and CDR2 ANQGSEA. CDR3 nucleotides: TGCAGCGTCCCAGAAGCTTTCTTT. This encodes CSVPEAFF.

This clonotype was detected many times. The chain employs TRBV15 and TRBJ2-2, with D tentatively TRBD2 (5 bases). Trimming cost V 7 bases and J 1 base, with 13 bases left between them. CDR1 and CDR2 (germline): LNHNV, YYDKDF (reference sequence). CDR3 length equals 15 residues. Written as DNA, the CDR3 is TGTGCCACCAAGCGAGGACTTCAGAACACCGGGGAGCTGTTTTTT. This encodes CATKRGLQNTGELFF.

The rearrangement joins TRBV20-1 to TRBJ2-7, with D possibly TRBD1 on 5 matching bases. The CDR3 sequence is 16 residues long. Germline CDR1 DFQATT, CDR2 SNEGSKA (reference sequence). The V gene lost 3 bases and the J gene lost 0 bases, with 18 bases spanning the gap. CDR3 residues: CSARPLKGISSYEQYF. Written as DNA, the CDR3 is TGCAGTGCTAGGCCCCTGAAGGGGATTAGCTCCTACGAGCAGTACTTC.

The chain has TRBV2 and TRBJ2-5, with 8 positions matching TRBD2. The CDR3 runs to 15 residues. Per germline, CDR1 SNHLY and CDR2 FYNNEI. V gave up 8 bases and J gave up 4 bases; unmatched junction bases: 12. This CDR3 is CASPRDGGARETQYF. As DNA, the CDR3 is TGTGCCAGCCCTCGAGACGGGGGGGCCCGAGAGACCCAGTACTTC.

This clonotype was seen only a few times. This rearrangement joins TRBV29-1 to TRBJ2-1; D is unresolved. Trimming removed 7 bases from V and 2 bases from J, with 12 bases in between. The CDR3 spans 13 residues. The germline V gene has CDR1 SQVTM and CDR2 ANQGSEA. The CDR3 loop reads CSAVAPTYNEQFF. The CDR3 DNA is TGCAGCGCCGTCGCGCCAACCTACAATGAGCAGTTCTTC.

This clonotype was seen a handful of times. The chain is built from TRBV28 and TRBJ2-1; D is unresolved. V lost 6 bases, J lost 9 bases, and 18 bases lay in between. CDR1 and CDR2 from the germline V gene are MDHEN and SYDVKM. The CDR3 covers 14 residues. DNA of the CDR3: TGTGCCAGCAGCTATCCCGGGTTAGTTGTTGAGCAGTTCTTC. Its protein is CASSYPGLVVEQFF.

This clonotype occurred a few times. The chain combines TRBV5-1 with TRBJ1-4, with 7 bases matching TRBD1. The CDR3 is 16 residues long. V lost 6 bases, J lost 0 bases, and 8 bases stayed unmatched. Germline V gene sequence: CDR1 SGHRS, CDR2 YFSETQ. The chain's CDR3 is CASNLGGLATNEKLFF. The CDR3 DNA reads TGCGCCAGCAACTTAGGGGGCCTTGCAACTAATGAAAAACTGTTTTTT.

As for this clonotype: Its ends do not fully match the called genes, so a read error is possible. The chain employs TRBV6-1 and TRBJ2-7, with TRBD1 identical over 9 bases. The germline gives CDR1 MNHNS, CDR2 SASEGT. The CDR3 covers 14 residues. The CDR3 region has the DNA TGTGCCGGCAGTAGAGGACAGGGGTGGGACGAGCAGTACTTC. This sequence encodes CAGSRGQGWDEQYF.

DNA of the CDR3: TGTGCCAGCAGCCCGAATAGCGGGATCTACAATGAGCAGTTCTTC. The encoded protein is CASSPNSGIYNEQFF. V gene TRBV11-1 combines with J gene TRBJ2-1; TRBD2 agrees at 8 bases. CDR1 and CDR2 (germline): SGHAT, FQDESV (reference sequence). Trimming cost V 5 bases and J 3 bases; bases outside gene matches: 6. This CDR3 comprises 15 residues.

CDR3 residues: CASSQDPQGVAGGHNEQFF. CDR3 DNA sequence: TGCGCCAGCAGCCAAGATCCTCAGGGGGTAGCGGGGGGCCACAATGAGCAGTTCTTC. The chain has TRBV4-1 and TRBJ2-1; 10 nucleotides align to TRBD2. This CDR3 region has 19 residues. Trimming at V came to 0 bases and at J to 5 bases, leaving 13 bases not matched to a gene. Germline V gives CDR1 MGHRA, CDR2 YSYEKL.

The chain uses TRBV20-1 and TRBJ2-3; TRBD2 agrees at 9 bases. The CDR3 has 14 amino acids. Germline CDR1 and CDR2: DFQATT and SNEGSKA (reference sequence). The junction had 9 bases not matched to a gene; V was cut back by 6 bases and J by 5 bases. CDR3 amino acids: CSAGRGGSGDTQYF. Here the CDR3 DNA reads TGCAGTGCCGGGCGGGGGGGAAGCGGAGATACGCAGTATTTT.

A few counts support this clonotype. The V and J genes are TRBV20-1 and TRBJ2-5, with 14 nucleotides matching TRBD2. The length of the CDR3 is 16 residues. Germline V lookup: CDR1 DFQATT, CDR2 SNEGSKA (reference sequence). V gave up 1 base and J gave up 5 bases; unmatched junction bases: 6. The CDR3 region has the DNA TGCAGTGCTAGAGGGGGACTAGCGGGAGTTCGGGAGACCCAGTACTTC. Amino acids: CSARGGLAGVRETQYF.